This T cell receptor (beta chain) stems from a study of radiation and T cells in renal cell carcinoma. Notes on the study in general: Top tumor clonotypes rose in blood 2 weeks post-radiation, then contracted. Top 100 clonotypes averaged about 50% in irradiated versus 43% in nephrectomy-only tumors. Irradiated tumors held more dominant CDR3 motifs than control tumors.

Note on this clone: Its antigen is not identified.

TCRdb's copy holds only in-frame clones and misses some; the assay was immunoSEQ multiplex PCR. The sample lists around 21,000 clones; 40% to 55% were seen once. Germline V gives CDR1 MGHDK, CDR2 SYGVNS. Trimming pared 0 bases from V and 2 bases from J, leaving 7 bases between. There are 14 residues in the CDR3. The treatment: 15 Gy SBRT to primary tumor, nephrectomy 4 weeks later. Nephrectomy followed 15 Gy stereotactic body radiation by 4 weeks. The material sequenced was tumor tissue, taken from a patient whose treatment included radiotherapy and nephrectomy. The clonotype was recovered from a woman aged 45-65 years with renal cell carcinoma. The rearrangement joins TRBV25-1 to TRBJ1-2; D is ambiguous. The CDR3 nucleotides are TGTGCCAGCAGTGAATACGGGCTGAACTATGGCTACACCTTC. Encoded protein: CASSEYGLNYGYTF.